This T cell receptor beta chain was captured in a study of TIL therapy for anti-PD-1-resistant metastatic lung cancer. Across the study: Progressing patients received lymphodepletion, expanded TIL infusion and IL-2.

This was the immunoSEQ v3 assay. Sequenced by immunoSEQ multiplex PCR; TCRdb stores in-frame clones only, minus some. The sample holds about 15,000 clones, 86% seen once. Specified time point: pre-treatment sample, taken before nivolumab and TIL therapy. Source: blood, taken at baseline. The clonotype comes from a person aged 25-80 years with non-small cell lung cancer.

The CDR3 reads CASSLFPQGGYTF. The CDR3 DNA sequence: TGTGCCAGCAGCTTATTTCCCCAGGGGGGCTACACCTTC. The rearrangement uses TRBV7-9 and TRBJ1-2, with D possibly matching TRBD1 (6 bases). Germline CDR1 and CDR2: SEHNR and FQNEAQ (reference sequence). CDR3 size: 13 residues. Between the trimmed V and J ends, which lost 2 bases and 8 bases, there was a span of 12 bases.